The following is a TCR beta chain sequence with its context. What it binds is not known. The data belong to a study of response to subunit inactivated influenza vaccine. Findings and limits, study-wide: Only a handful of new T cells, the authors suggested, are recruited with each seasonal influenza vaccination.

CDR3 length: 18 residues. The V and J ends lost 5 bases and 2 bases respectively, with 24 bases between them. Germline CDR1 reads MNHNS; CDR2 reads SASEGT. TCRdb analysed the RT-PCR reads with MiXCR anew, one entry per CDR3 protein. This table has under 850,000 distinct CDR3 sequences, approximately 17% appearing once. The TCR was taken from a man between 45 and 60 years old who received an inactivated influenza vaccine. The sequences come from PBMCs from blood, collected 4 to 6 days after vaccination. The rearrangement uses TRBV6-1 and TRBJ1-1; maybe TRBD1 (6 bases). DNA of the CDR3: TGTGCCAGCAGTACCCGCCGGGGGGGCCGTAACATCAACACTGAAGCTTTCTTT. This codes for CASSTRRGGRNINTEAFF.